Below are 5 T cell receptor beta chains sequenced from a single sample in a study of response to subunit inactivated influenza vaccine. TCRdb re-derived calls from the RT-PCR reads in MiXCR, one entry per CDR3 protein. Among around 300,000 distinct CDR3 sequences listed, around 22% were seen once. The material sequenced was PBMCs from blood, taken less than 22 months after vaccination. Every receptor here comes from a man aged 50 to 69 who received an inactivated influenza vaccine.

The chain links TRBV7-2 to TRBJ1-5; D may be TRBD1 (5 bases). CDR3 length equals 15 residues. Between the trimmed V and J ends, which lost 2 bases and 4 bases, there was a span of 12 bases. The germline CDR1 and CDR2 sequences are SGHTA and FQGNSA. CDR3 nucleotides: TGTGCCAGCAGCTTACGCGGGGGAGGGAATCAGCCCCAGCATTTT. This encodes CASSLRGGGNQPQHF.

This clonotype appeared many times. V and J are TRBV7-9 and TRBJ1-4, with no clear D. Trimming stripped 1 base from V and 0 bases from J, with 6 bases between. The CDR3 loop spans 15 amino acids. Looked up from germline, CDR1 is SEHNR and CDR2 is FQNEAQ (reference sequence). For the CDR3, the DNA is TGTGCCAGCAGCTTAGAGTCGGCAACTAATGAAAAACTGTTTTTT. Translation gives CASSLESATNEKLFF. The full variable domain, with the rest looked up from reference TRBV7-9 and TRBJ1-4, is DTGVSQNPRHKITKRGQNVTFRCDPISEHNRLYWYRQTLGQGPEFLTYFQNEAQLEKSRLLSDRFSAERPKGSFSTLEIQRTEQGDSAMYLCASSLESATNEKLFFGSGTQLSVL.

The genes are TRBV12-3 or TRBV12-4 and TRBJ2-2; TRBD2 matches at 9 bases. There are 16 residues in the CDR3. The V and J ends lost 5 bases and 7 bases, in that order; junction bases with no gene match: 11. CDR3 in DNA: TGTGCCAGCAGTCCGGCCGGTGCGGGGGGGTTCGGGGAGCTGTTTTTT. Residues: CASSPAGAGGFGELFF.

The table lists this clonotype with a few counts. This chain uses TRBV28 with TRBJ1-5, with a possible D match to TRBD1 (6 bases). Trimming pared 5 bases from V and 7 bases from J, leaving 15 bases between. The CDR3 spans 14 residues. The V gene's germline CDR1 is MDHEN and CDR2 SYDVKM. As DNA, the CDR3 is TGTGCCAGCAGTCTAGGGGGAGGGTACCAGCCCCAGCATTTT. This translates into CASSLGGGYQPQHF.

This clonotype was observed many times. This chain uses TRBV28 with TRBJ1-4; D remains unclear. The germline V and J ends were trimmed by 7 bases and 1 base, with 13 bases remaining between them. CDR1 MDHEN and CDR2 SYDVKM come from the germline V gene. The CDR3 is 15 amino acids. CDR3 bases: TGTGCCAGCACCGATCCTCAGGAAACTAATGAAAAACTGTTTTTT. The encoded protein is CASTDPQETNEKLFF.